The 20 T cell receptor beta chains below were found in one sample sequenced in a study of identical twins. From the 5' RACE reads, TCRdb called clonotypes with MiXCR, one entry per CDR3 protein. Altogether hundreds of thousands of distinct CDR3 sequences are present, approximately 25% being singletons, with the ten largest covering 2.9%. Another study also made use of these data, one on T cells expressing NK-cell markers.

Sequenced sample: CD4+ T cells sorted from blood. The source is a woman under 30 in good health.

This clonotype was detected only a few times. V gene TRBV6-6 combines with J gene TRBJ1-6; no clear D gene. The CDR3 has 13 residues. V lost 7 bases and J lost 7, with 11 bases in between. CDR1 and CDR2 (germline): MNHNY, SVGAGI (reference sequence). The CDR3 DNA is TGTGCCAGCATTGCGACTGAGAATTCACCCCTCCACTTT. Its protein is CASIATENSPLHF.

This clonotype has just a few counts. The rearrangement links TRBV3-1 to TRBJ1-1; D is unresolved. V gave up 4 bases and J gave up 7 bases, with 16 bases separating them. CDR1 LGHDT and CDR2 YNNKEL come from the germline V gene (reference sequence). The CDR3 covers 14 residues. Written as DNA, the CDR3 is TGTGCCAGCAGCCTAGGGTATTCGGAGGGTGAAGCTTTCTTT. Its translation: CASSLGYSEGEAFF.

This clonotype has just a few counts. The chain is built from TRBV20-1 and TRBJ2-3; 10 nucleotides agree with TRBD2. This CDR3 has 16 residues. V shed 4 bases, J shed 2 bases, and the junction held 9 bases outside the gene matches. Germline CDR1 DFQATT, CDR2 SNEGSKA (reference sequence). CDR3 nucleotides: TGCAGTGCTACCGACTTCCTAGCGGGGGTCACAGATACGCAGTATTTT. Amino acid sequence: CSATDFLAGVTDTQYF.

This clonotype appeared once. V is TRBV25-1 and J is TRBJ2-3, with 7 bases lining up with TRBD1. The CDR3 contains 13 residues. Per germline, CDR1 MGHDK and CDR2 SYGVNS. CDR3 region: CAASSRGRDTQYF. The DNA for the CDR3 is TGTGCTGCCTCGTCGAGGGGGCGCGATACGCAGTATTTT. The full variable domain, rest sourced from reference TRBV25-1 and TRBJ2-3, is EADIYQTPRYLVIGTGKKITLECSQTMGHDKMYWYQQDPGMELHLIHYSYGVNSTEKGDLSSESTVSRIRTEHFPLTLESARPSHTSQYLCAASSRGRDTQYFGPGTRLTVL.

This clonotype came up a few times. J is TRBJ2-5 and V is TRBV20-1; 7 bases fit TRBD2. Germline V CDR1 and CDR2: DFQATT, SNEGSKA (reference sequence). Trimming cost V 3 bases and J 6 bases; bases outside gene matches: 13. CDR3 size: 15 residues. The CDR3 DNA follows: TGCAGTGCTAGGGCGATGGGGGGGGGAAGAAAGACCCAGTACTTC. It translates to CSARAMGGGRKTQYF.

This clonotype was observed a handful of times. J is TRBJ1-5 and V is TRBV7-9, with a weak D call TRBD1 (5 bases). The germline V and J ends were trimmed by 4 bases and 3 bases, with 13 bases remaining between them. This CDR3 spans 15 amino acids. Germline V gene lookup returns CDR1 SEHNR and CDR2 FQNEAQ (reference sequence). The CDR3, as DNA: TGTGCCAGCAGCTCGACCGGACACCCCAATCAGCCCCAGCATTTT. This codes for CASSSTGHPNQPQHF.

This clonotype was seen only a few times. This CDR3 reads CASSKNSNQPQHF. The CDR3 nucleotides read TGTGCCAGCAGCAAAAATAGCAATCAGCCCCAGCATTTT. V is TRBV7-8 and J is TRBJ1-5; D unresolved. Germline values: CDR1 SGHVS, CDR2 FQNEAQ. CDR3 length: 13 residues. Trimming removed 5 bases from V and 0 bases from J, with 5 bases in between.

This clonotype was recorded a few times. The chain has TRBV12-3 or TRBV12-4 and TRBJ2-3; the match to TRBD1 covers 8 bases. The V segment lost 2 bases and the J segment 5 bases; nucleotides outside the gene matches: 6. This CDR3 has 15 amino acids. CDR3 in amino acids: CASSLQAGGEDTQYF. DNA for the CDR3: TGTGCCAGCAGTTTACAGGCAGGGGGCGAAGATACGCAGTATTTT.

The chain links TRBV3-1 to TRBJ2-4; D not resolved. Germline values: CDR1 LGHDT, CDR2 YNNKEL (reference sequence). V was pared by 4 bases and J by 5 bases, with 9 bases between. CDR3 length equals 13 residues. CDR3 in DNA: TGTGCCAGCAGCCCTCGCGTCCAAAACATTCAGTACTTC. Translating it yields CASSPRVQNIQYF.

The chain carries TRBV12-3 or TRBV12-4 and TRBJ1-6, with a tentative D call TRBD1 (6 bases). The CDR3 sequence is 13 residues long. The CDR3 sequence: CAVRNREGSPLHF. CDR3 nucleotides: TGTGCTGTACGGAACAGGGAGGGTTCACCCCTCCACTTT.

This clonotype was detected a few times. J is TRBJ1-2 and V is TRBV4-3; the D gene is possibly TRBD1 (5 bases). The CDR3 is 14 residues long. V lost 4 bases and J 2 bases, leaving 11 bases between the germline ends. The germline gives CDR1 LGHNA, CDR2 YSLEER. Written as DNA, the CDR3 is TGCGCCAGCAGCCTTAGGCGGGGGAACTATGGCTACACCTTC. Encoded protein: CASSLRRGNYGYTF.

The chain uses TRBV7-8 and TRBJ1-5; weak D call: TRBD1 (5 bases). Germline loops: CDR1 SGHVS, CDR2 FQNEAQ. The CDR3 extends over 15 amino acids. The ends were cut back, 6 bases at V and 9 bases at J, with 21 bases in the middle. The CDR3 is CASSQSKAGWAPQHF. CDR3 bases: TGTGCCAGCAGTCAAAGCAAGGCAGGGTGGGCGCCCCAGCATTTT.

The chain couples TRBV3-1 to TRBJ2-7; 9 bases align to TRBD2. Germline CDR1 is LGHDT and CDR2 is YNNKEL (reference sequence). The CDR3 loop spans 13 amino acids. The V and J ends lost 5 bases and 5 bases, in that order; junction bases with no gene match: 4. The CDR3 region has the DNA TGTGCCAGCAGCAATAGCGGGAGACACGAGCAGTACTTC. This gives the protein CASSNSGRHEQYF.

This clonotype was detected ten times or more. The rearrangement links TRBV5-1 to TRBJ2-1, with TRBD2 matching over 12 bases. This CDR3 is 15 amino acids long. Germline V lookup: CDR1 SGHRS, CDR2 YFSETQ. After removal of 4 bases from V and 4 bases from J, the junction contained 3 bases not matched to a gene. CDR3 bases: TGCGCCAGCAGCGCCGGGACTAGCGGGTACAATGAGCAGTTCTTC. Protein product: CASSAGTSGYNEQFF.

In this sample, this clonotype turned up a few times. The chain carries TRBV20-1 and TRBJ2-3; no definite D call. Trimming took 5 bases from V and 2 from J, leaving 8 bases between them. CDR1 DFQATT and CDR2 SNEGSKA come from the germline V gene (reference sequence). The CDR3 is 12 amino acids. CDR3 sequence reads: CSALTHTDTQYF. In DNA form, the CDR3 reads TGCAGTGCTCTTACCCACACAGATACGCAGTATTTT.

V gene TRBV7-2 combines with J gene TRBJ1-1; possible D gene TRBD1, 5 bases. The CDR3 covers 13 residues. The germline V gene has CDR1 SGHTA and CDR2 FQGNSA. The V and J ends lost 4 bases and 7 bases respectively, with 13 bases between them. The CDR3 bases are TGTGCCAGCAGCTCCAGGGCAGAGCGTGAAGCTTTCTTT. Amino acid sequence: CASSSRAEREAFF.

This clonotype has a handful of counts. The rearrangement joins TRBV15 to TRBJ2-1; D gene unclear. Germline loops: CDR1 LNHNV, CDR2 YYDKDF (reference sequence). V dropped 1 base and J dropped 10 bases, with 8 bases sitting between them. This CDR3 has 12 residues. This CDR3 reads CATSRVSREQFF. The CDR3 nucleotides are TGTGCCACCAGCAGAGTTTCGAGGGAGCAGTTCTTC.

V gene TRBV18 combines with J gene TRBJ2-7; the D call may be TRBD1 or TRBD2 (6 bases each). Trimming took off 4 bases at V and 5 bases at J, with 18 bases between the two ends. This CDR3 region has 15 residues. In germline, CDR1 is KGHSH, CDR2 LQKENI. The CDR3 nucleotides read TGTGCCAGCTCACTACGGCGCTCAAGGGGGGACGAGCAGTACTTC. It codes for CASSLRRSRGDEQYF.

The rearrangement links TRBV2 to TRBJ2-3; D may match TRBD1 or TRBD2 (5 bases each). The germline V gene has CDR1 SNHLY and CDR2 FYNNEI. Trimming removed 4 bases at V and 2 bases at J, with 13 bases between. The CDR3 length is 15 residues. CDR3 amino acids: CASSGGYRNTDTQYF. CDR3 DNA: TGTGCCAGCAGTGGGGGGTATAGGAACACAGATACGCAGTATTTT. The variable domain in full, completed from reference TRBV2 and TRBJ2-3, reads EPEVTQTPSHQVTQMGQEVILRCVPISNHLYFYWYRQILGQKVEFLVSFYNNEISEKSEIFDDQFSVERPDGSNFTLKIRSTKLEDSAMYFCASSGGYRNTDTQYFGPGTRLTVL.

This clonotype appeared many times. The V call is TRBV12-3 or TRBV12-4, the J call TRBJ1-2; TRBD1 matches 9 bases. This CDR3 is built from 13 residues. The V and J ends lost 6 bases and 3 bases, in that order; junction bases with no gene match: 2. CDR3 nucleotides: TGTGCCAGCAGACGACAGGGGGACTATGGCTACACCTTC. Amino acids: CASRRQGDYGYTF.